What follows describes a single T cell receptor (beta chain). The antigen this receptor binds is unknown. Per-nucleotide qualities are absent, and no much larger clonotype sits a single base away. In Seattle, one collaborating source enrolled patients while the infection was active and tracked those patients longitudinally over the course of disease. The collaborating institutions used their own protocols to collect whole blood in K2EDTA tubes. For TCRbeta analysis, collaborators shipped samples as frozen whole blood, isolated PBMCs, or DNA extracted from either of those sample types. The data stem from a study of blood T cell repertoires in COVID-19 (dated by TCRdb to the early 2020s). For context, the study as a whole: The collaborator samples originated in the United States, Italy and Spain and spanned the acute and convalescent phases of COVID-19. The material from the prospective study consisted of cDNA or gDNA derived from T cells, B-cell-depleted T cells, or PBMCs. Deeply sampled blood TCRbeta repertoires from subjects exposed to, actively infected with, or recovered from COVID-19 were included in the dataset. The repertoires were released in a freely available public database meant as a resource for research on the immune response to SARS-CoV-2. Samples were obtained from the ongoing ImmuneRACE study (first 160 participants) and from 1,200 or so subjects provided by 6 global collaborators. Nearly every sample came with metadata listing a de-identified subject ID, COVID-19 status, age in years and sex. Where available, HLA class I and class II types were taken from metadata supplied by the sample provider and were not determined by assay-based typing. The investigation overall reported the following: The quantity of clinical and demographic metadata differed by source and by participant and was supplied without curation.

From its cysteine to its phenylalanine, the CDR3 spans 15 amino acids. Only the CDR3 region is kept as DNA, spanning 45 bases read in frame from base 1. CDR1 and CDR2, looked up from the germline V gene (reference sequence), are MNHNY and SVGAGI. Trimming accounts for 5 bases at V and 3 bases at J, while the number of junction bases matched to no gene is 9. The immunoSEQ Assay, a bias-controlled multiplex PCR, was used to amplify TCRbeta CDR3 regions from genomic DNA. From the authors' description of their analysis: The number of nucleated cells in each sample was estimated from the amplification of reference gene primers within the assay. To quantify the absolute abundance of each unique TCRbeta CDR3 rearrangement, sequence reads were collapsed and filtered. For each sample, productive Simpson clonality was calculated by taking the square root of Simpson's diversity index across productive rearrangements. TCRdb stores this immuneACCESS table with in-frame sequences only. Part of the clones is absent; in the studies checked, under half of the shortfall reflects unresolved V genes, and no reason is known for the rest. V and J calls and clone size are those listed in that table; D and trimming were worked out from the DNA. Here the sample has tens of thousands of clones; about four fifths occur a single time. The top ten clones comprise 6.3% of the sample.

Sequenced material: peripheral blood. Here the chain combines TRBV6-6 and TRBJ2-7, with 8 bases matching TRBD1. The receptor was isolated from a man between 65 and 85 years old with COVID-19, enrolled during active disease. The CDR3 sequence is CASSLSGQVHYEQYF. The DNA sequence is TGTGCCAGCAGTCTGTCGGGACAGGTCCACTACGAGCAGTACTTC.